The 21 T cell receptor beta chains listed next were all sequenced from one sample in a study of cytomegalovirus exposure and HLA in healthy donors (dated by TCRdb to the late 2010s). Receptors were amplified or captured by the immunoSEQ multiplex PCR assay. The multiplex PCR relied on a mix of 60 forward primers for TCR Vbeta segments and 13 reverse primers for TCR Jbeta segments. Here the immuneACCESS table is served through TCRdb, limited to in-frame sequences with V and J called. Missing clones are a known gap in these copies; in checked studies unresolved V genes cover under half, and the rest lacks a known reason. This sample has 200,000 to 250,000 clones in its table, and 70% to 90% of those were observed once. The ten most abundant clones make up less than 8.5% of the sample. Specimen: PBMCs. These TCRs come from a woman aged 55-70 years in good health and CMV-seropositive.

The chain links TRBV28 to TRBJ1-1; D is possibly TRBD1 (5 bases). The V gene lost 5 bases and the J gene lost 3 bases, with 28 bases spanning the gap. The CDR3 totals 19 residues. The germline gives CDR1 MDHEN, CDR2 SYDVKM. DNA for the CDR3: TGTGCCAGCAGTCTGTACCCCCCGAGACAGTGGAATGAAGACACTGAAGCTTTCTTT. Residues: CASSLYPPRQWNEDTEAFF.

This chain joins TRBV9 and TRBJ2-7; TRBD2 matches 8 bases. Trimming at V came to 4 bases and at J to 0 bases, leaving 6 bases not matched to a gene. CDR3 length: 15 residues. Germline assignment: CDR1 SGDLS and CDR2 YYNGEE. CDR3 residues: CASSSSSGYSYEQYF. The CDR3 DNA sequence: TGTGCCAGCAGCTCTTCTAGCGGGTACTCCTACGAGCAGTACTTC.

This rearrangement joins TRBV5-6 to TRBJ2-2; D is possibly TRBD2 (8 bases). CDR1 SGHDT and CDR2 YYEEEE come from the germline V gene. This CDR3 contains 16 residues. The ends were cut back, 5 bases at V and 5 bases at J, with 19 bases in the middle. The CDR3 loop reads CASSREGQRGTGELFF. CDR3 coding DNA: TGTGCCAGCAGTCGCGAGGGACAGCGGGGGACCGGGGAGCTGTTTTTT.

This sequence joins TRBV27 and TRBJ2-4; D is perhaps TRBD1 (6 bases). The CDR3 is 14 amino acids. From germline, CDR1 is MNHEY and CDR2 SMNVEV (reference sequence). V shed 2 bases and J shed 8 bases, with 13 bases lying between them. The CDR3 protein is CASSLGTIGDIQYF. For the CDR3, the DNA is TGTGCCAGCAGTTTAGGGACAATCGGGGACATTCAGTACTTC.

The gene calls are TRBV11-2 and TRBJ2-7, with D tentatively TRBD1 (6 bases). Germline V lookup: CDR1 SGHAT, CDR2 FQNNGV. V shed 6 bases and J shed 3 bases, with 9 bases lying between them. The CDR3 runs 12 residues. The CDR3, as DNA: TGTGCCAGCAGACCGGACAGCTACGAGCAGTACTTC. This sequence encodes CASRPDSYEQYF.

As for this clone: An end of the junction does not agree with germline; a read error may underlie this. The CDR3 loop reads CTSGARGQADTQYF. CDR3 DNA: TGTACTAGTGGAGCCAGGGGGCAGGCAGATACGCAGTATTTT. This rearrangement joins TRBV12-5 to TRBJ2-3, with TRBD1 matching over 8 bases. Germline V CDR1 and CDR2: LGHNT, FRNRAP. This CDR3 is 14 amino acids long.

The rearrangement joins TRBV30 to TRBJ2-7; D uncertain. CDR1 is GTSNPN, CDR2 SVGIG, per germline (reference sequence). Trimming pared 7 bases from V and 4 bases from J, leaving 11 bases between. The CDR3 has 11 residues. CDR3 sequence (DNA): TGTGCCTCCAGACACGTATACGAGCAGTACTTC. Its translation: CASRHVYEQYF.

The chain recombines TRBV11-2 with TRBJ2-1; D perhaps matches TRBD1 (6 bases). Trimming shortened V by 6 bases and J by 12 bases, and 15 bases separated the two germline ends. Germline V gene sequence: CDR1 SGHAT, CDR2 FQNNGV. This CDR3 is built from 12 residues. In DNA form, the CDR3 reads TGTGCCAGCAGGAGTCTACAGGGATCGCAGTTCTTC. The encoded protein is CASRSLQGSQFF.

The chain is built from TRBV5-1 and TRBJ1-4; 10 bases are a match to TRBD1. With V trimmed by 3 bases and J by 8 bases, 4 bases remained unmatched. The CDR3 spans 14 residues. Germline-derived CDR1 and CDR2 are SGHRS and YFSETQ. DNA of the CDR3: TGCGCCAGCAGCTGGACAGGGGGAAGCGAAAAACTGTTTTTT. It yields the protein CASSWTGGSEKLFF.

A single count supports this clone. The chain couples TRBV7-3 to TRBJ1-4, with D possibly TRBD1 on 6 matching bases. Trimming removed 1 base at V and 3 bases at J, with 9 bases between. The CDR3 loop spans 15 amino acids. Germline V CDR1 and CDR2: SGHTA, FQGTGA. The CDR3 here is CASSLIPGANEKLFF. The CDR3 nucleotides read TGTGCCAGCAGCTTAATCCCAGGGGCTAATGAAAAACTGTTTTTT.

V is TRBV5-6 and J is TRBJ1-4; weak D call: TRBD1 (5 bases). Per the germline V gene, CDR1 is SGHDT and CDR2 is YYEEEE. The ends were cut back, 1 base at V and 11 bases at J, with 12 bases in the middle. This CDR3 contains 13 residues. CDR3 residues: CASSLRTPAKLFF. Written as DNA, the CDR3 is TGTGCCAGCAGCTTGAGGACACCGGCTAAACTGTTTTTT. Based on the CDR3 plus reference TRBV5-6 and TRBJ1-4, the full variable domain is DAGVTQSPTHLIKTRGQQVTLRCSPKSGHDTVSWYQQALGQGPQFIFQYYEEEERQRGNFPDRFSGHQFPNYSSELNVNALLLGDSALYLCASSLRTPAKLFFGSGTQLSVL.

V gene TRBV30 combines with J gene TRBJ1-5; no clear D. Germline CDR1 reads GTSNPN; CDR2 reads SVGIG (reference sequence). CDR3 length: 13 residues. The V end was cut by 2 bases, the J end by 5 bases, with 10 bases between. CDR3 region: CAWSPLSDQPQHF. The CDR3 region has the DNA TGTGCCTGGAGTCCCCTTTCTGATCAGCCCCAGCATTTT.

The chain has TRBV19 and TRBJ2-3; a possible D gene is TRBD2 (5 bases). V lost 1 base to trimming and J lost 8 bases, with 7 bases between them. Per the germline V gene, CDR1 is LNHDA and CDR2 is SQIVND (reference sequence). This CDR3 is 12 amino acids long. The CDR3 nucleotides are TGTGCCAGTAGTATAGTTGGAGGTACGCAGTATTTT. Translation: CASSIVGGTQYF.

The chain uses TRBV23-1 and TRBJ2-5; 8 positions agree with TRBD1. The DNA end favors TRBJ2-7, so the J call may be wrong. TRBV23-1 is placed among ORFs of uncertain function. This CDR3 region has 15 residues. This chain's CDR3 is CASRPRTGKSYEQYF. In DNA form, the CDR3 reads TGCGCCAGCAGGCCTAGGACAGGGAAAAGCTACGAGCAGTACTTC.

CDR3 residues: CAISEALPAKNIQYF. As DNA, the CDR3 is TGTGCCATCAGTGAAGCACTCCCAGCCAAAAACATTCAGTACTTC. The chain joins TRBV10-3 to TRBJ2-4, with D hard to call. Trimming stripped 3 bases from V and 0 bases from J, with 9 bases between. This CDR3 has 15 amino acids. Germline CDR1 ENHRY, CDR2 SYGVKD.

J is TRBJ1-5 and V is TRBV6-1; D perhaps matches TRBD1 (6 bases). In germline, CDR1 is MNHNS, CDR2 SASEGT. CDR3 length equals 16 residues. The germline V and J ends were trimmed by 4 bases and 0 bases, with 13 bases remaining between them. Written as DNA, the CDR3 is TGTGCCAGCAGTGCCCCCTGGACAGTTAGCAATCAGCCCCAGCATTTT. This translates into CASSAPWTVSNQPQHF.

The chain recombines TRBV9 with TRBJ2-7; tentative D call: TRBD2 (5 bases). CDR1 and CDR2 from the germline V gene are SGDLS and YYNGEE. The CDR3 length is 15 residues. The ends were cut back, 0 bases at V and 3 bases at J, with 13 bases in the middle. CDR3 coding DNA: TGTGCCAGCAGCGTAGCGACTACCGCCGTCTACGAGCAGTACTTC. It translates to CASSVATTAVYEQYF.

This chain connects TRBV5-4 to TRBJ2-1, with D possibly matching TRBD1 (6 bases). The CDR3 consists of 15 residues. Trimming removed 3 bases from V and 8 bases from J, with 18 bases in between. Per germline, CDR1 SGHNT and CDR2 YYREEE (reference sequence). CDR3 nucleotides: TGTGCCAGCAGCTGGCCCCTTGGGGGCCCGGATGAGCAGTTCTTC. As protein: CASSWPLGGPDEQFF.

The chain recombines TRBV27 with TRBJ2-3; maybe TRBD2 (5 bases). CDR3 length equals 15 residues. Deletions cut 3 bases from V and 5 bases from J, with 15 bases between. Germline lookup yields CDR1 MNHEY and CDR2 SMNVEV (reference sequence). CDR3 amino acids: CASSFVRLREDTQYF. The CDR3 nucleotides read TGTGCCAGCAGTTTCGTACGACTACGGGAAGATACGCAGTATTTT.

The chain employs TRBV11-2 and TRBJ1-3; possibly TRBD1 for D (5 bases). Trimming cost V 4 bases and J 1 base, with 8 bases left between them. Germline CDR1 SGHAT, CDR2 FQNNGV. This CDR3 has 14 amino acids. The CDR3 protein is CASSYGTSGNTIYF. For the CDR3, the DNA is TGTGCCAGCAGCTACGGGACTTCTGGAAACACCATATATTTT. Supplemented by reference TRBV11-2 and TRBJ1-3, the full variable domain reads EAGVAQSPRYKIIEKRQSVAFWCNPISGHATLYWYQQILGQGPKLLIQFQNNGVVDDSQLPKDRFSAERLKGVDSTLKIQPAKLEDSAVYLCASSYGTSGNTIYFGEGSWLTVV.

This sequence joins TRBV28 and TRBJ1-5, with 12 bases fitting TRBD1. V was pared by 6 bases and J by 3 bases, with 12 bases of the junction left unmatched. This CDR3 has 18 amino acids. CDR1 and CDR2 (germline): MDHEN, SYDVKM. The CDR3 sequence is CASRGFGTGGRPNQPQHF. The CDR3 DNA sequence: TGTGCCAGCAGGGGATTTGGGACAGGGGGCCGGCCCAATCAGCCCCAGCATTTT.